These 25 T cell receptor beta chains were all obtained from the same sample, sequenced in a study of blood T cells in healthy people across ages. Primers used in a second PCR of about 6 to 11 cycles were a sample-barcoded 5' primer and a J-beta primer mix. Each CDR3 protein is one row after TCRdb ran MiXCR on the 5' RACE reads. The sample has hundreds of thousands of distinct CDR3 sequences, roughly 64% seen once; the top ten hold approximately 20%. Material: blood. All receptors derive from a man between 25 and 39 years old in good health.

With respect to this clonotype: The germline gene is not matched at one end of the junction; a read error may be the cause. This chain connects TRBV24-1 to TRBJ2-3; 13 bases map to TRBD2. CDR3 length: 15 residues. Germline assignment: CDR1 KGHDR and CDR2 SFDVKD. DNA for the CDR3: TGTGCCACCAGTGGGACTAGCGGGAGACCAGATACGCGGTATTTT. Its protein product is CATSGTSGRPDTRYF.

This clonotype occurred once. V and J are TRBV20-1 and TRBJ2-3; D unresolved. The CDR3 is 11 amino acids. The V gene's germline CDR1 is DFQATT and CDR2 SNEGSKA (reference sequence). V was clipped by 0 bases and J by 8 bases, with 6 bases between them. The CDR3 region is CSAREQFTQYF. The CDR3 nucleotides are TGCAGTGCTAGAGAGCAGTTTACGCAGTATTTT.

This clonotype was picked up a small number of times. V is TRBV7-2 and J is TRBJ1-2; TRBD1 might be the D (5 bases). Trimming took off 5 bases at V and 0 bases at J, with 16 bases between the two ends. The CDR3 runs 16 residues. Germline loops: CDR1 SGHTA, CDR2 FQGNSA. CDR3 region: CASSPRTGWTNYGYTF. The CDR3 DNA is TGTGCCAGCAGCCCCCGAACAGGTTGGACTAACTATGGCTACACCTTC.

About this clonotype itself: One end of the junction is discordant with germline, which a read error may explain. CDR3 DNA sequence: TGTGCCAGCAGTTCCCCTTGGAGCGGGGGCACAGATACGGAGTATTTT. This sequence encodes CASSSPWSGGTDTEYF. This chain joins TRBV12-3 or TRBV12-4 and TRBJ2-3; 8 nucleotides line up with TRBD2. This CDR3 has 16 amino acids.

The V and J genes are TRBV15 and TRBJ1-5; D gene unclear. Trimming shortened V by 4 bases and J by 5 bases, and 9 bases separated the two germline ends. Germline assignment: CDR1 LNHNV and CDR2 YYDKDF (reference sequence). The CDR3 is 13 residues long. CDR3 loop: CATSKKVDQPQHF. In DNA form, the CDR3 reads TGTGCCACCAGCAAGAAGGTCGATCAGCCCCAGCATTTT.

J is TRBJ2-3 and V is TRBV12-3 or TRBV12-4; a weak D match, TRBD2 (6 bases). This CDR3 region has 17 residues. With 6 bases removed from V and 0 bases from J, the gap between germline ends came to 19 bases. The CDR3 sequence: CASSRASVTISTDTQYF. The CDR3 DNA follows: TGTGCCAGCAGCAGAGCTAGCGTGACGATAAGCACAGATACGCAGTATTTT.

CDR3 protein: CASSLSGARYRELFF. DNA of the CDR3: TGTGCCAGCAGTCTGAGCGGGGCCCGCTACAGGGAGCTGTTTTTT. This chain links TRBV28 with TRBJ2-2, with 7 bases lining up with TRBD2. The CDR3 length is 15 residues. Germline-derived CDR1 and CDR2 are MDHEN and SYDVKM. After removal of 5 bases from V and 9 bases from J, the junction contained 12 bases not matched to a gene.

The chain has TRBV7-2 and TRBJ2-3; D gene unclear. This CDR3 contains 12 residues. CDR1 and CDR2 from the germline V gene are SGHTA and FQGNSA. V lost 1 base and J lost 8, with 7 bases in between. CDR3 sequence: CASSLDAGTQYF. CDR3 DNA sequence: TGTGCCAGCAGCTTAGATGCCGGTACGCAGTATTTT.

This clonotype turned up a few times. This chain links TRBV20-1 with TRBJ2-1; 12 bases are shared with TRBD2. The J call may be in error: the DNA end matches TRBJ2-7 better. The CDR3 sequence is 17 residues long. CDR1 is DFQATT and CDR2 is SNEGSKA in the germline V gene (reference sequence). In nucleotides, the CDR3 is TGCAGTGCTAGCAGAGGGACCCCGGGACTAGCGGGCAATGAGCAGTACTTC. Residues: CSASRGTPGLAGNEQYF.

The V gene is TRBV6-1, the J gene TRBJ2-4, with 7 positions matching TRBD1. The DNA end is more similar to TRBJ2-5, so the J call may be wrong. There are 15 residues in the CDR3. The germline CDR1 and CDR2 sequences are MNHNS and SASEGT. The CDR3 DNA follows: TGTGCCAGCAGTGCCCGACAGGGATGGGGGGAGACCCAGTACTTC. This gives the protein CASSARQGWGETQYF.

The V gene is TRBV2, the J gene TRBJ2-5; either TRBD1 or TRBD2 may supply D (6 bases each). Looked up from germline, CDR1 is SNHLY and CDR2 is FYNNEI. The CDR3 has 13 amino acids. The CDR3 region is CATGRGLGETQYF. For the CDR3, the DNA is TGTGCGACCGGCAGGGGACTGGGAGAGACCCAGTACTTC.

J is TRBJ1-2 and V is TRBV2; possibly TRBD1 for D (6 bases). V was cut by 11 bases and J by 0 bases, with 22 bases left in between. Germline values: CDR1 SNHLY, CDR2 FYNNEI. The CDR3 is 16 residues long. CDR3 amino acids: CAGLLLRDTTNYGYTF. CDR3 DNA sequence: TGTGCCGGCCTCTTACTCCGGGACACCACTAACTATGGCTACACCTTC.

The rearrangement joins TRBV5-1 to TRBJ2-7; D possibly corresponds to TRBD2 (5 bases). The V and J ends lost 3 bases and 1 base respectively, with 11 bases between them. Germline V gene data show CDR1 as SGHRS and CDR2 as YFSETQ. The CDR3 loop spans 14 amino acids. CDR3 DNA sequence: TGCGCCAGCAGCTCCGGACTGCTATCCTACGAGCAGTACTTC. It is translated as CASSSGLLSYEQYF.

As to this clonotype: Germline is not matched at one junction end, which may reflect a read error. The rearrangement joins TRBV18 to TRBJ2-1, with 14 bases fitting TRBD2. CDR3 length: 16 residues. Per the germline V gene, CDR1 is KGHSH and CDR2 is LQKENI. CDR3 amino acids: CASPPPGLAGGNEQFF. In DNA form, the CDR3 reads TGTGCCAGCCCACCACCCGGACTAGCGGGGGGTAATGAGCAGTTCTTC. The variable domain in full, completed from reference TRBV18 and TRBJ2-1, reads NAGVMQNPRHLVRRRGQEARLRCSPMKGHSHVYWYRQLPEEGLKFMVYLQKENIIDESGMPKERFSAEFPKEGPSILRIQQVVRGDSAAYFCASPPPGLAGGNEQFFGPGTRLTVL.

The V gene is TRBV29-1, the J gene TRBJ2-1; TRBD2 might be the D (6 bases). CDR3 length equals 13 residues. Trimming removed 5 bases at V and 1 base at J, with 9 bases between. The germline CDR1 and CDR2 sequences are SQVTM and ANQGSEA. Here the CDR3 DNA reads TGCAGCGTTTCGGGGGAATCCTACAATGAGCAGTTCTTC. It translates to CSVSGESYNEQFF.

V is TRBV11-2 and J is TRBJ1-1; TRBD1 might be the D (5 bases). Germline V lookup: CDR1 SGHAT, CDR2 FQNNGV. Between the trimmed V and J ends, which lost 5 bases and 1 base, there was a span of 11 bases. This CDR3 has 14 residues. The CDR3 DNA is TGTGCCAGCAGCCGCACCAGGGCGAACACTGAAGCTTTCTTT. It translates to CASSRTRANTEAFF.

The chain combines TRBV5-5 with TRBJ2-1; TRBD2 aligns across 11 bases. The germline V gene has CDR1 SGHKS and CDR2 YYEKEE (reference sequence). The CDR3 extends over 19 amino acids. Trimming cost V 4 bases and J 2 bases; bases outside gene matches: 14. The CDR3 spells CASSLSGTSGPAPYNEQFF. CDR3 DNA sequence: TGTGCCAGCAGCCTATCCGGGACTAGCGGACCTGCGCCCTACAATGAGCAGTTCTTC.

Here the CDR3 DNA reads TGTGCCAGCAGGGTCGGCGGGCCGAACTATGGCTACACCTTC. Amino acid sequence: CASRVGGPNYGYTF. The chain joins TRBV7-2 to TRBJ1-2; unclear D gene. Per germline, CDR1 SGHTA and CDR2 FQGNSA. V was cut by 6 bases and J by 2 bases, with 13 bases left in between. The CDR3 has 14 amino acids. Filled out from reference TRBV7-2 and TRBJ1-2, the complete variable domain reads GAGVSQSPSNKVTEKGKDVELRCDPISGHTALYWYRQSLGQGLEFLIYFQGNSAPDKSGLPSDRFSAERTGGSVSTLTIQRTQQEDSAVYLCASRVGGPNYGYTFGSGTRLTVV.

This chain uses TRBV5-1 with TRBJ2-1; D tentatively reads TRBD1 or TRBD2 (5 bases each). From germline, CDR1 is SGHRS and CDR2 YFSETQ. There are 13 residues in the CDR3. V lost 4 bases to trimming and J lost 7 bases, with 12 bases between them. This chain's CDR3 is CASSEGTTNEQFF. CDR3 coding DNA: TGCGCCAGCAGCGAAGGGACCACAAATGAGCAGTTCTTC. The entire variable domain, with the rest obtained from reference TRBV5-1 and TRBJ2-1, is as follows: KAGVTQTPRYLIKTRGQQVTLSCSPISGHRSVSWYQQTPGQGLQFLFEYFSETQRNKGNFPGRFSGRQFSNSRSEMNVSTLELGDSALYLCASSEGTTNEQFFGPGTRLTVL.

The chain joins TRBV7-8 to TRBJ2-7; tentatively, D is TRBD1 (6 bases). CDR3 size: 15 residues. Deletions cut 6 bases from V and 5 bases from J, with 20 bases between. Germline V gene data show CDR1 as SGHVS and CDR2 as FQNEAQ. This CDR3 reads CASSTWGQGKNEQYF. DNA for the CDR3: TGTGCCAGCAGTACATGGGGGCAGGGGAAAAACGAGCAGTACTTC.

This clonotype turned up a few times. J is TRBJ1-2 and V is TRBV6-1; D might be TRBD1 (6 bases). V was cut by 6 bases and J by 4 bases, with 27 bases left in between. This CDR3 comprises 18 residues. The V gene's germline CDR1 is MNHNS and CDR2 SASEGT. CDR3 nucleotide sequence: TGTGCCAGCAGCGAGGACAGCACCGTAATAGGCCGAATCTATGGCTACACCTTC. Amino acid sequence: CASSEDSTVIGRIYGYTF.

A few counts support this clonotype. This CDR3 is CASSLILTGYTQQYF. Written as DNA, the CDR3 is TGTGCCAGCAGCTTAATCCTAACAGGGTATACGCAGCAGTACTTC. V is TRBV7-2 and J is TRBJ2-7; D is possibly TRBD1 (6 bases). V lost 2 bases and J lost 8, with 19 bases in between. Per the germline V gene, CDR1 is SGHTA and CDR2 is FQGNSA. This CDR3 is built from 15 residues.

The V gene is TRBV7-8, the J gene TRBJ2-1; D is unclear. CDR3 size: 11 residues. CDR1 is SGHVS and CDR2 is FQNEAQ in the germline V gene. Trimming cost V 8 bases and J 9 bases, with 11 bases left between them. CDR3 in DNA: TGTGCCAGCCTGGGCAATGGTGAGCAGTTCTTC. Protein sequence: CASLGNGEQFF.

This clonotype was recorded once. This CDR3 is CASSLATRDTQYF. The DNA of the CDR3 is TGTGCCAGCAGCTTAGCCACACGAGATACGCAGTATTTT. This sequence joins TRBV7-9 and TRBJ2-3; D gene ambiguous. This CDR3 is built from 13 residues. Germline CDR1 reads SEHNR; CDR2 reads FQNEAQ (reference sequence). Trimming shortened V by 0 bases and J by 5 bases, and 6 bases separated the two germline ends.

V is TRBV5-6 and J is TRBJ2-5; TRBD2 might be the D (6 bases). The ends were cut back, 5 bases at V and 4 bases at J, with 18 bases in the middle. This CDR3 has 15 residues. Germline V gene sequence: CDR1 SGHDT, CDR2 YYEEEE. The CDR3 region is CASSHMRAGGETQYF. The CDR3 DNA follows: TGTGCCAGCAGTCACATGCGAGCGGGCGGAGAGACCCAGTACTTC.